The next 18 T cell receptor beta chains were all read from a single sample in a study of immune heterogeneity within non-small cell lung tumors. In a multiplex PCR, 32 V and 13 J primers amplified TCR beta CDR3. Via MiXCR, TCRdb re-called the multiplex PCR reads, giving one row per CDR3 protein. The sample lists thousands of distinct CDR3 sequences, 22% occurring once. With about 570 ng used per sample, the template was genomic DNA from bulk tumor. Taken during surgery, several biopsies per primary tumor were spaced as far apart as possible within the tumor mass. With untreated, newly diagnosed non-small cell lung cancer, the patients went on to undergo curative surgery. The sequencing input was lung tumor tissue. All receptors come from a man in his fifties or sixties with non-small cell lung cancer.

In regard to this clonotype: One end of the junction fails to match germline, which may point to a read error. The chain combines TRBV5-1 with TRBJ2-2; D gene uncertain. CDR1 is SGHRS, CDR2 YFSETQ, per germline. This CDR3 spans 15 amino acids. The CDR3 nucleotides read TGCGCCTGCAGCTTGGTCAACCGGAACACCGGGGAGCTGTTTTTT. Amino acids: CACSLVNRNTGELFF.

By frequency in the sample, this clonotype is large. CDR3 sequence (DNA): TGTGCCAGCAGCTTAGCTCCTAGCGCCTACGAGCAGTACTTC. It yields the protein CASSLAPSAYEQYF. V usage is TRBV7-2 and J usage is TRBJ2-7; a possible D gene is TRBD2 (6 bases). Per germline, CDR1 SGHTA and CDR2 FQGNSA. Trimming removed 0 bases at V and 2 bases at J, with 8 bases between. The CDR3 spans 14 residues. Supplemented by reference TRBV7-2 and TRBJ2-7, the full variable domain reads GAGVSQSPSNKVTEKGKDVELRCDPISGHTALYWYRQSLGQGLEFLIYFQGNSAPDKSGLPSDRFSAERTGGSVSTLTIQRTQQEDSAVYLCASSLAPSAYEQYFGPGTRLTVT.

The chain recombines TRBV7-7 with TRBJ2-1; D uncertain. Looked up from germline, CDR1 is SSHAT and CDR2 is FNYEAQ (reference sequence). This CDR3 has 15 residues. The CDR3 nucleotides read TGTGTTAGCAGCTTAGTACCGAGCTCCTACAATGAGCAGTTCTTC. This gives the protein CVSSLVPSSYNEQFF.

This clonotype came up many times. The chain links TRBV7-9 to TRBJ2-5; D might be TRBD2 (5 bases). Trimming shortened V by 4 bases and J by 4 bases, and 7 bases separated the two germline ends. Germline CDR1 SEHNR, CDR2 FQNEAQ (reference sequence). The CDR3 is 12 residues long. Here the CDR3 reads CASSSEGETQYF. CDR3 bases: TGTGCCAGCAGCTCTGAGGGAGAGACCCAGTACTTC.

This clonotype is medium-sized. The V gene is TRBV20-1, the J gene TRBJ2-2, with 7 bases fitting TRBD2. The CDR3 covers 14 residues. Germline V gene lookup returns CDR1 DFQATT and CDR2 SNEGSKA (reference sequence). The junction had 2 bases not matched to a gene; V was cut back by 3 bases and J by 1 base. The CDR3 loop reads CSARGGRNTGELFF. CDR3 nucleotides: TGCAGTGCTAGGGGCGGGAGGAACACCGGGGAGCTGTTTTTT.

Remarks on this clonotype: Possible read error: a much larger clone is one base away. The DNA of the CDR3 is TGTGCCAGCAGCTTCACAGGGACAGATACGCAGTATTTT. This codes for CASSFTGTDTQYF. V is TRBV11-3 and J is TRBJ2-3; perhaps TRBD1 as D (6 bases). The CDR3 consists of 13 residues. Looked up from germline, CDR1 is SGHNT and CDR2 is YENEEA. Trimming stripped 3 bases from V and 3 bases from J, with 7 bases between.

As for this clonotype: A read error is possible here, since a much larger clone lies one base away. The chain uses TRBV29-1 and TRBJ2-7; D gene ambiguous. The CDR3 extends over 10 amino acids. The germline gives CDR1 SQVTM, CDR2 ANQGSEA. Trimming pared 7 bases from V and 6 bases from J, leaving 10 bases between. CDR3 DNA sequence: TGCAGCGCTGCGGATAGCGAGCAGTACTTC. Translated: CSAADSEQYF.

This clonotype is judged medium-sized. The chain uses TRBV6-1 and TRBJ1-5; no firm D call. Germline values: CDR1 MNHNS, CDR2 SASEGT. V lost 5 bases, J lost 2 bases, and 28 bases lay in between. CDR3 length: 20 residues. The CDR3 DNA reads TGTGCCAGCAGTACGCTTAAACTGGGCAGGTTGAGAGGTCGCAATCAGCCCCAGCATTTT. This codes for CASSTLKLGRLRGRNQPQHF.

In its sample, this clonotype is medium-sized. The rearrangement uses TRBV20-1 and TRBJ2-7; perhaps TRBD1 as D (5 bases). Trimming pared 3 bases from V and 0 bases from J, leaving 9 bases between. The CDR3 has 13 residues. Germline CDR1 DFQATT, CDR2 SNEGSKA (reference sequence). This chain's CDR3 is CSASVQGSYEQYF. The CDR3 DNA is TGCAGTGCTAGTGTCCAGGGCTCCTACGAGCAGTACTTC.

The chain combines TRBV11-2 with TRBJ2-7, with D perhaps TRBD1 (6 bases). CDR3 length: 15 residues. Trimming removed 6 bases at V and 4 bases at J, with 19 bases between. Germline values: CDR1 SGHAT, CDR2 FQNNGV. The CDR3 spells CASREDRRQGYEQYF. The CDR3 nucleotides read TGTGCCAGCAGAGAAGACAGGAGGCAGGGTTACGAGCAGTACTTC.

This clonotype is labeled medium-sized. The chain uses TRBV28 and TRBJ2-3; unclear D gene. Trimming shortened V by 7 bases and J by 3 bases, and 11 bases separated the two germline ends. CDR3 size: 13 residues. Germline CDR1 MDHEN, CDR2 SYDVKM. The CDR3 DNA sequence: TGTGCCAGCATTTTGATGGGGACAGATACGCAGTATTTT. Its translation is CASILMGTDTQYF.

This clonotype counts as medium-sized (0.01 to 0.1%). This chain uses TRBV27 with TRBJ2-3, with 9 bases identical to TRBD2. Unmatched junction bases numbered 22, after V lost 5 bases and J lost 1 base. CDR3 length equals 21 residues. In germline, CDR1 is MNHEY, CDR2 SMNVEV (reference sequence). CDR3 loop: CASSPQIAGDELISRTDTQYF. CDR3 in DNA: TGTGCCAGCAGTCCCCAAATAGCGGGGGACGAATTGATTTCGCGCACAGATACGCAGTATTTT.

This clonotype has ten or more counts. The CDR3 here is CSAMGRLAGDVSYNEQFF. As DNA, the CDR3 is TGCAGTGCTATGGGTCGACTAGCGGGAGACGTGTCCTACAATGAGCAGTTCTTC. The chain joins TRBV20-1 to TRBJ2-1; 12 bases align to TRBD2. Germline V CDR1 and CDR2: DFQATT, SNEGSKA (reference sequence). The length of the CDR3 is 18 residues. With 4 bases clipped from V and 1 base from J, the junction kept 11 bases outside the gene matches.

Many counts were recorded for this clonotype. The V and J genes are TRBV6-1 and TRBJ1-1; D is undetermined. The CDR3 loop spans 13 amino acids. The ends were cut back, 8 bases at V and 3 bases at J, with 13 bases in the middle. CDR1 and CDR2 (germline): MNHNS, SASEGT. CDR3 nucleotide sequence: TGTGCCAGCGGTCAGACCCGGGACACTGAAGCTTTCTTT. Protein: CASGQTRDTEAFF.

This clonotype rates as medium-sized (0.01 to 0.1%). The chain carries TRBV2 and TRBJ1-4; unclear D gene. The V gene's germline CDR1 is SNHLY and CDR2 FYNNEI. This CDR3 has 14 residues. V shed 2 bases and J shed 7 bases, with 11 bases lying between them. This chain's CDR3 is CASSEPSGGEKLFF. In nucleotides, the CDR3 is TGTGCCAGCAGTGAACCGTCGGGCGGTGAAAAACTGTTTTTT.

This clonotype is deemed medium-sized. V and J are TRBV20-1 and TRBJ2-3; maybe TRBD1 (6 bases). Germline V gives CDR1 DFQATT, CDR2 SNEGSKA (reference sequence). The V end lost 5 bases, the J end lost 4 bases, and 16 bases lay between the germline ends. This CDR3 is built from 14 residues. DNA for the CDR3: TGCAGTGCTGACCAGGGGATAGGCGCAGATACGCAGTATTTT. Amino acids: CSADQGIGADTQYF.

Turning to this clonotype: A read error may explain this, as a much larger clone is one base away. The chain links TRBV5-4 to TRBJ1-6, with D possibly being TRBD1 (6 bases). This CDR3 has 14 residues. The germline gives CDR1 SGHNT, CDR2 YYREEE (reference sequence). CDR3 sequence reads: CASSSTGTNSSLHF. The CDR3 DNA is TGTGCCAGCAGCTCCACAGGGACTAATTCATCCCTCCACTTT.

This clonotype appeared many times. V usage is TRBV27 and J usage is TRBJ2-5; D tentatively reads TRBD1 or TRBD2 (5 bases each). V was pared by 2 bases and J by 1 base, with 17 bases between. Germline-derived CDR1 and CDR2 are MNHEY and SMNVEV (reference sequence). The CDR3 totals 17 residues. The DNA for the CDR3 is TGTGCCAGCAGTTTACTCTCCCGGGACCCCCGCCAAGAGACCCAGTACTTC. It yields the protein CASSLLSRDPRQETQYF.